The table lists the clone carrying this T cell receptor (beta chain) with many counts. Recruitment covered hyperthyroidism patients aged 18 to 65 whose new diagnosis was of under 2 months' duration. The CDR3 runs 17 residues. V trimming: 5 bases; J trimming: 1 base; junction bases outside the gene matches: 10. The data stem from a study of Graves' ophthalmopathy and Graves' hyperthyroidism. About the study: Peripheral blood was gathered at the point of initial diagnosis, before any treatment started.

RNA transcripts were the template, and TCR beta CDR3 regions were amplified from them. Amplification began with first-round RT-PCR using HTBI primers, then second-round multiplex PCR was performed. Using its own MiXCR run on the multiplex PCR reads, TCRdb lists one record per CDR3 protein. The sample has about 620,000 distinct CDR3 sequences, around a fifth seen once. Sequencing was done on a sample of peripheral blood. The chain employs TRBV12-3 or TRBV12-4 and TRBJ1-5, with TRBD1 identical over 8 bases. This sequence was found in a woman aged 18-35 years with stable Graves' hyperthyroidism. Some clones in this sample may be carry-over from other donors' samples. The CDR3 loop is CASSRTGSNRSNQPQHF. In DNA, the CDR3 is TGTGCCAGCAGTCGGACAGGGAGTAATAGGAGCAATCAGCCCCAGCATTTT.